This entry is about one TCR beta chain. This sample is part of a study of T cell changes during pregnancy in multiple sclerosis. Germline V gene sequence: CDR1 SGHDT, CDR2 YYEEEE. This CDR3 spans 15 amino acids. V lost 1 base, J lost 8 bases, and 7 bases stayed unmatched. The repertoire was sequenced with immunoSEQ multiplex PCR; TCRdb's copy has only in-frame clones and lacks some. This table holds fewer than 25,000 clones, 85% to 90% found once. Sample: CD4+ T cells from peripheral blood mononuclear cells, taken in the second trimester of pregnancy. This sequence originates from a female donor in good health, enrolled as a control in a pregnancy study. The rearrangement uses TRBV5-6 and TRBJ1-2, with 11 nucleotides matching TRBD1. CDR3 coding DNA: TGTGCCAGCAGCTTGACGGACAGGGGGCTCAAGGGCTACACCTTC. It translates to CASSLTDRGLKGYTF.